One sample yielded the 30 T cell receptor beta chains listed below, sequenced in a study of blood T cell repertoires in COVID-19. TCRdb's copy holds only in-frame clones and misses some; the assay was immunoSEQ multiplex PCR. The sample records about 74,000 clones, 84% being singletons. Material: peripheral blood. These receptors were obtained from a man between 45 and 60 years old with active COVID-19.

J is TRBJ2-3 and V is TRBV19; 10 bases fit TRBD2. V gave up 5 bases and J gave up 3 bases; unmatched junction bases: 5. Germline CDR1 is LNHDA and CDR2 is SQIVND (reference sequence). CDR3 size: 15 residues. The CDR3 DNA is TGTGCCAGTAGTCCCCTAGCGGGAGTTACAGATACGCAGTATTTT. Translating gives CASSPLAGVTDTQYF. Full variable domain (remainder filled in from reference TRBV19 and TRBJ2-3): DGGITQSPKYLFRKEGQNVTLSCEQNLNHDAMYWYRQDPGQGLRLIYYSQIVNDFQKGDIAEGYSVSREKKESFPLTVTSAQKNPTAFYLCASSPLAGVTDTQYFGPGTRLTVL.

The chain uses TRBV3-1 (or the pseudogene TRBV3-2) and TRBJ1-5, with D perhaps matching TRBD1 (6 bases). The CDR3 spans 17 residues. Germline V gene data show CDR1 as LGHDT and CDR2 as YNNKEL (reference sequence). Trimming removed 3 bases at V and 0 bases at J, with 15 bases between. In DNA, the CDR3 is TGTGCCAGCAGCCAGTCGACAGGAGTATATAGCAATCAGCCCCAGCATTTT. Protein product: CASSQSTGVYSNQPQHF.

The rearrangement links TRBV27 to TRBJ2-1; TRBD1 matches 7 bases. The germline gives CDR1 MNHEY, CDR2 SMNVEV (reference sequence). Germline trimming cut 6 bases from V and 9 bases from J; bases unmatched to any gene: 8. The CDR3 sequence is 13 residues long. The CDR3 coding sequence is TGTGCCAGCAGCCTTCGAGAGGGGGCTGAGCAGTTCTTC. This encodes CASSLREGAEQFF.

The gene calls are TRBV5-1 and TRBJ1-6; tentative D call: TRBD1 (5 bases). The V gene lost 4 bases and the J gene lost 7 bases, with 9 bases spanning the gap. The CDR3 spans 13 residues. In germline, CDR1 is SGHRS, CDR2 YFSETQ. The CDR3 DNA sequence: TGCGCCAGCAGCGACTCAGGGAATTCACCCCTCCACTTT. Protein product: CASSDSGNSPLHF.

V is TRBV5-1 and J is TRBJ2-7, with TRBD1 as a possible D gene (6 bases). The ends were cut back, 0 bases at V and 7 bases at J, with 11 bases in the middle. Germline lookup yields CDR1 SGHRS and CDR2 YFSETQ. The CDR3 is made up of 13 amino acids. The CDR3 coding sequence is TGCGCCAGCAGCTTGGAAGACAGGAGGGAGCAGTACTTC. Encoded protein: CASSLEDRREQYF.

This chain joins TRBV5-1 and TRBJ1-2; perhaps TRBD1 as D (6 bases). Trimming took off 4 bases at V and 1 base at J, with 11 bases between the two ends. The V gene's germline CDR1 is SGHRS and CDR2 YFSETQ. The CDR3 spans 14 residues. CDR3 bases: TGCGCCAGCAGCAGCGGGACACTTAACTATGGCTACACCTTC. It is translated as CASSSGTLNYGYTF.

The chain links TRBV6-6 to TRBJ2-1; no reliable D call. The length of the CDR3 is 9 residues. Germline CDR1 reads MNHNY; CDR2 reads SVGAGI (reference sequence). Trimming removed 8 bases from V and 9 bases from J, with 5 bases in between. In nucleotides, the CDR3 is TGTGCCAGCGGGCCTGAGCAGTTCTTC. Amino acids: CASGPEQFF.

The chain has TRBV7-9 and TRBJ1-2; D unresolved. This CDR3 has 13 residues. The germline V gene encodes CDR1 SEHNR and CDR2 FQNEAQ (reference sequence). V shed 3 bases and J shed 5 bases, with 10 bases lying between them. CDR3 coding DNA: TGTGCCAGCAGCTTCAGAGGGCAGTATGGCTACACCTTC. This translates into CASSFRGQYGYTF.

The chain is built from TRBV7-9 and TRBJ1-1; D unclear. V lost 5 bases, J lost 0 bases, and 7 bases lay in between. The CDR3 has 13 amino acids. Germline CDR1 and CDR2: SEHNR and FQNEAQ (reference sequence). CDR3 sequence: CASSRSVNTEAFF. The CDR3 DNA reads as TGTGCCAGCAGCCGTTCAGTGAACACTGAAGCTTTCTTT.

This clone came up once. The V and J genes are TRBV29-1 and TRBJ2-7; a weak D match, TRBD2 (5 bases). The germline V gene encodes CDR1 SQVTM and CDR2 ANQGSEA. This CDR3 comprises 14 residues. V was trimmed by 4 bases and J by 6 bases, leaving 19 bases between them. The CDR3 nucleotides read TGCAGCGTTGTGGCAGCGGTAGAACCTGGCGAGCAGTACTTC. Amino acid sequence: CSVVAAVEPGEQYF.

The chain employs TRBV4-2 and TRBJ2-7; 9 positions match TRBD1. V dropped 4 bases and J dropped 2; count of bases not matched to a gene: 15. Germline V gene lookup returns CDR1 LGHNA and CDR2 YNFKEQ. The CDR3 extends over 18 amino acids. CDR3 sequence reads: CASSPTMAGTGKAYEQYF. The DNA for the CDR3 is TGTGCCAGCAGCCCCACAATGGCCGGGACAGGGAAAGCCTACGAGCAGTACTTC.

V and J are TRBV27 and TRBJ2-5; 12 bases align to TRBD2. V lost 5 bases to trimming and J lost 10 bases; unmatched junction nucleotides: 8. This CDR3 has 14 amino acids. Germline assignment: CDR1 MNHEY and CDR2 SMNVEV (reference sequence). The CDR3 reads CASSPGASGRVQYF. The CDR3 bases are TGTGCCAGCAGTCCCGGGGCTAGCGGGAGGGTCCAGTACTTC.

J is TRBJ2-1 and V is TRBV18; possibly TRBD1 for D (5 bases). Germline V gives CDR1 KGHSH, CDR2 LQKENI. The germline V and J ends were trimmed by 6 bases and 5 bases, with 11 bases remaining between them. This CDR3 region has 13 residues. The CDR3 is CASSLQGNNEQFF. CDR3 in DNA: TGTGCCAGCTCCCTGCAGGGAAACAATGAGCAGTTCTTC.

Concerning this clone: One end of the junction does not line up with germline, which may come from a read error. The rearrangement joins TRBV14 to TRBJ2-3; TRBD2 matches 8 bases. The CDR3 contains 12 residues. Germline V gene data show CDR1 as SGHDN and CDR2 as FVKESK. This CDR3 is CASSLSGTRWNF. The CDR3 nucleotides read TGTGCCAGCAGCCTTTCCGGGACTAGGTGGAATTTT.

The gene calls are TRBV30 and TRBJ2-7, with TRBD1 matching over 7 bases. The germline CDR1 and CDR2 sequences are GTSNPN and SVGIG (reference sequence). J gave up 2 bases and V 3 bases, and 7 bases lay outside the gene matches. This CDR3 is 14 amino acids long. CDR3 sequence reads: CAWSEGAWAYEQYF. DNA for the CDR3: TGTGCCTGGAGCGAGGGGGCATGGGCCTACGAGCAGTACTTC.

The chain is built from TRBV18 and TRBJ1-5; possibly TRBD1 for D (6 bases). Germline CDR1 reads KGHSH; CDR2 reads LQKENI. The CDR3 extends over 16 amino acids. The V end was cut by 4 bases, the J end by 3 bases, with 16 bases between. The DNA of the CDR3 is TGTGCCAGCTCACGTCAGGGACAAAAAACCAATCAGCCCCAGCATTTT. It translates to CASSRQGQKTNQPQHF.

The chain employs TRBV5-6 and TRBJ1-5; D possibly corresponds to TRBD1 (5 bases). Germline lookup yields CDR1 SGHDT and CDR2 YYEEEE. The CDR3 runs 14 residues. Trimming pared 2 bases from V and 2 bases from J, leaving 8 bases between. The CDR3 sequence: CASSLGVGNQPQHF. The CDR3 DNA is TGTGCCAGCAGCTTAGGGGTCGGCAATCAGCCCCAGCATTTT.

CDR3 in DNA: TGTGCCAGCTCACCACCGAGACAGGGGAGAGCAGATACGCAGTATTTT. It yields the protein CASSPPRQGRADTQYF. The chain recombines TRBV18 with TRBJ2-3, with TRBD1 identical over 8 bases. After removal of 0 bases from V and 4 bases from J, the junction contained 6 bases not matched to a gene. Germline V gives CDR1 KGHSH, CDR2 LQKENI. This CDR3 is 16 amino acids long.

V and J are TRBV5-1 and TRBJ2-2; tentatively, D is TRBD1 (6 bases). Germline V gene lookup returns CDR1 SGHRS and CDR2 YFSETQ. Trimming took 0 bases from V and 1 from J, leaving 10 bases between them. The CDR3 length is 16 residues. The CDR3 nucleotides are TGCGCCAGCAGCTTGGCGTGGACAGTGAACACCGGGGAGCTGTTTTTT. Translating it yields CASSLAWTVNTGELFF.

The V call is TRBV30, the J call TRBJ1-1, with no clear D. CDR3 size: 14 residues. CDR1 is GTSNPN, CDR2 SVGIG, per germline (reference sequence). The germline V and J ends were trimmed by 2 bases and 5 bases, with 15 bases remaining between them. The CDR3 DNA follows: TGTGCCTGGAGTCCCCTAGTAAGGTTGACTGAAGCTTTCTTT. It translates to CAWSPLVRLTEAFF.

The chain has TRBV3-1 (or the pseudogene TRBV3-2) and TRBJ1-5; tentatively, D is TRBD1 (5 bases). From germline, CDR1 is LGHDT and CDR2 YNNKEL (reference sequence). Trimming cost V 6 bases and J 5 bases, with 14 bases left between them. The CDR3 is made up of 14 amino acids. CDR3 sequence (DNA): TGTGCCAGCAGTCTCAGGGAAGGCTATCAGCCCCAGCATTTT. It yields the protein CASSLREGYQPQHF.

The chain couples TRBV7-2 to TRBJ2-3, with a possible D match to TRBD1 (5 bases). V shed 5 bases and J shed 8 bases, with 17 bases lying between them. The CDR3 consists of 14 residues. The germline V gene encodes CDR1 SGHTA and CDR2 FQGNSA. The CDR3 region has the DNA TGTGCCAGCAGCCGGAGCAGGGCCCTGCGTACGCAGTATTTT. Protein: CASSRSRALRTQYF. Based on the CDR3 plus reference TRBV7-2 and TRBJ2-3, the full variable domain is GAGVSQSPSNKVTEKGKDVELRCDPISGHTALYWYRQSLGQGLEFLIYFQGNSAPDKSGLPSDRFSAERTGGSVSTLTIQRTQQEDSAVYLCASSRSRALRTQYFGPGTRLTVL.

This chain connects TRBV19 to TRBJ1-1; 7 nucleotides align to TRBD1. Trimming took 8 bases from V and 5 from J; bases not matched to a gene: 11. Per the germline V gene, CDR1 is LNHDA and CDR2 is SQIVND (reference sequence). CDR3 size: 14 residues. CDR3 region: CASGSRGSDTEAFF. Written as DNA, the CDR3 is TGTGCCAGTGGATCCAGGGGGTCGGATACTGAAGCTTTCTTT.

This chain connects TRBV10-3 to TRBJ1-5; 9 bases are a match to TRBD1. V shed 5 bases, J shed 3 bases, and the junction held 11 bases outside the gene matches. CDR1 is ENHRY, CDR2 SYGVKD, per germline. CDR3 length: 17 residues. The CDR3 DNA sequence: TGTGCCATCAGTCCCGGGACAGGGATCGGCGTCAATCAGCCCCAGCATTTT. As protein: CAISPGTGIGVNQPQHF.

The rearrangement links TRBV24-1 to TRBJ2-1, with 14 bases lining up with TRBD2. V shed 4 bases, J shed 12 bases, and the junction held 7 bases outside the gene matches. The germline CDR1 and CDR2 sequences are KGHDR and SFDVKD. This CDR3 spans 15 amino acids. As DNA, the CDR3 is TGTGCCACCAGTGAAACCGGACTAGCGGGAGGTCGGCAGTTCTTC. Its translation: CATSETGLAGGRQFF.

This chain uses TRBV30 with TRBJ2-1; TRBD1 matches 9 bases. The CDR3 consists of 13 residues. Germline V gene data show CDR1 as GTSNPN and CDR2 as SVGIG (reference sequence). V lost 1 base, J lost 10 bases, and 5 bases stayed unmatched. The CDR3 nucleotides are TGTGCCTGGAGTGGGGCCGGGACAGGGGAGCAGTTCTTC. It is translated as CAWSGAGTGEQFF.

The chain is built from TRBV7-9 and TRBJ2-7; tentatively, D is TRBD2 (6 bases). Germline V gives CDR1 SEHNR, CDR2 FQNEAQ (reference sequence). Trimming took 5 bases from V and 7 from J, leaving 15 bases between them. This CDR3 contains 13 residues. CDR3: CASSPRRDGEQYF. Here the CDR3 DNA reads TGTGCCAGCAGCCCCCGGCGGGACGGGGAGCAGTACTTC.

The chain combines TRBV7-2 with TRBJ2-2, with D unclear. Trimming stripped 8 bases from V and 1 base from J, with 11 bases between. The CDR3 runs to 14 residues. Germline V gene data show CDR1 as SGHTA and CDR2 as FQGNSA. This CDR3 is CASQLIMNTGELFF. CDR3 nucleotides: TGTGCCAGCCAGTTAATCATGAACACCGGGGAGCTGTTTTTT. The whole variable domain, remainder taken from reference TRBV7-2 and TRBJ2-2, is GAGVSQSPSNKVTEKGKDVELRCDPISGHTALYWYRQSLGQGLEFLIYFQGNSAPDKSGLPSDRFSAERTGGSVSTLTIQRTQQEDSAVYLCASQLIMNTGELFFGEGSRLTVL.

The chain is built from TRBV6-4 and TRBJ1-1; D call uncertain. This CDR3 comprises 14 residues. Trimming took 0 bases from V and 5 from J, leaving 10 bases between them. Per the germline V gene, CDR1 is MRHNA and CDR2 is SNTAGT. CDR3 protein: CASSDSSRGTEAFF. The DNA for the CDR3 is TGTGCCAGCAGTGACTCAAGTAGAGGGACTGAAGCTTTCTTT.

With respect to this clone: Other DNA sequences in this specimen translate into the identical CDR3. V is TRBV6-5 and J is TRBJ2-7, with 7 bases aligning to TRBD1. Germline trimming cut 0 bases from V and 0 bases from J; bases unmatched to any gene: 2. Germline CDR1 is MNHEY and CDR2 is SVGAGI. The CDR3 consists of 15 residues. The CDR3 DNA sequence: TGTGCCAGCAGTTACTCGAACAGGGGCTCCTACGAGCAGTACTTC. It encodes CASSYSNRGSYEQYF.